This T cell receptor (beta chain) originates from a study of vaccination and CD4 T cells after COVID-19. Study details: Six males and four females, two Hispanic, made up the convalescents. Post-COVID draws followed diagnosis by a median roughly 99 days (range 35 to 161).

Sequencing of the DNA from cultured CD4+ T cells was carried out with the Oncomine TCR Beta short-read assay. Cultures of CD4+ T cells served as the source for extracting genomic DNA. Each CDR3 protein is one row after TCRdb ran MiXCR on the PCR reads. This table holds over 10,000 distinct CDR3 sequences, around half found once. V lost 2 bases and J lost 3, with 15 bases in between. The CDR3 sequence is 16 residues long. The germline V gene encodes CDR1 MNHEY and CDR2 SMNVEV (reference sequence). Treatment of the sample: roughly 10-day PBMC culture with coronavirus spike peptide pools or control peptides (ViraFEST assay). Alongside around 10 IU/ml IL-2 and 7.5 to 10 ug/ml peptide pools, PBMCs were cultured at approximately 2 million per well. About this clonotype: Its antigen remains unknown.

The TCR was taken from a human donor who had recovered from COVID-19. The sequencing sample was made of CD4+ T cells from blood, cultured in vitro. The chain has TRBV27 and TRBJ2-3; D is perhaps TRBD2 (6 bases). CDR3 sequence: CASSLIGGRSTDTQYF. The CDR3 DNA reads TGTGCCAGCAGTTTAATCGGGGGAAGGTCGACAGATACGCAGTATTTT.